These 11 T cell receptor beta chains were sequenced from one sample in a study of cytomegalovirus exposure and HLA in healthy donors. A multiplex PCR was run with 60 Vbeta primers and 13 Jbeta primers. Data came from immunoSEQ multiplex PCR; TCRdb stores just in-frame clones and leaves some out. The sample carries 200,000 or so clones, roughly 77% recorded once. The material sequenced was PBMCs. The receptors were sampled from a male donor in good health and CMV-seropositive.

The CDR3 bases are TGTGCCTGGAGTGTACGGAGCTCTGAGCAGTTCTTC. Translating gives CAWSVRSSEQFF. V and J are TRBV30 and TRBJ2-1; D uncertain. The CDR3 loop spans 12 amino acids. Germline V gene sequence: CDR1 GTSNPN, CDR2 SVGIG (reference sequence). V was cut by 0 bases and J by 9 bases, with 9 bases left in between.

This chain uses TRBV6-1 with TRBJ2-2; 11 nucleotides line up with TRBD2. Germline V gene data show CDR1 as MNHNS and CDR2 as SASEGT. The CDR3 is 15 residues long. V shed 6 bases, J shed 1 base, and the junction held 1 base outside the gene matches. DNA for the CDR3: TGTGCCAGCAGCGGACTAGCGGGGAACACCGGGGAGCTGTTTTTT. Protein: CASSGLAGNTGELFF.

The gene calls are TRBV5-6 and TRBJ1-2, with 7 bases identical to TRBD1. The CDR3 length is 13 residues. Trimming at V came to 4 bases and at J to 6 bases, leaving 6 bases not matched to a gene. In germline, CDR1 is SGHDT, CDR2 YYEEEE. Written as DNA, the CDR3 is TGTGCCAGCAGCCGGGAGGGGGCCGATGGCTACACCTTC. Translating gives CASSREGADGYTF. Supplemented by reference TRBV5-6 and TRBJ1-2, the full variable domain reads DAGVTQSPTHLIKTRGQQVTLRCSPKSGHDTVSWYQQALGQGPQFIFQYYEEEERQRGNFPDRFSGHQFPNYSSELNVNALLLGDSALYLCASSREGADGYTFGSGTRLTVV.

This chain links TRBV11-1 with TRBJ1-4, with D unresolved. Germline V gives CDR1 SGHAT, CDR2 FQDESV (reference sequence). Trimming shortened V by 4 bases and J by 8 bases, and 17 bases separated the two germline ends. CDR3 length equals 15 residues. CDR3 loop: CASSSRRQKQEKLFF. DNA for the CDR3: TGTGCCAGCAGCTCTCGCCGTCAGAAACAGGAAAAACTGTTTTTT.

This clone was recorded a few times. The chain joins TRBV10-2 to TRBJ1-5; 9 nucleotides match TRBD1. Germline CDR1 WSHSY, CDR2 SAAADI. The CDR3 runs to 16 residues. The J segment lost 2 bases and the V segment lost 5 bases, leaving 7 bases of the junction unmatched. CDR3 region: CASSITGGAGNQPQHF. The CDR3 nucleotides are TGCGCCAGCAGTATTACAGGGGGCGCGGGCAATCAGCCCCAGCATTTT.

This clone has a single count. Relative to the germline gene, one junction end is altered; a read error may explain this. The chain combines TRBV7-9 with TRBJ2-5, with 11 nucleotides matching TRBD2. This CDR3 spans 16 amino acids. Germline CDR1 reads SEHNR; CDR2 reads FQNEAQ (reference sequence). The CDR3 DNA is TGTTCCAGCAGCCCGGCGGGACTAGCGGAACAAGAGACCCAGTACTTC. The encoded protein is CSSSPAGLAEQETQYF. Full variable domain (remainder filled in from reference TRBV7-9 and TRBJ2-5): DTGVSQNPRHKITKRGQNVTFRCDPISEHNRLYWYRQTLGQGPEFLTYFQNEAQLEKSRLLSDRFSAERPKGSFSTLEIQRTEQGDSAMYLCSSSPAGLAEQETQYFGPGTRLLVL.

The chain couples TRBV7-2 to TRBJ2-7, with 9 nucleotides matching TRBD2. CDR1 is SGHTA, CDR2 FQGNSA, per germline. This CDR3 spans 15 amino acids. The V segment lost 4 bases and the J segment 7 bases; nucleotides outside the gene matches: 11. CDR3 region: CASSSAGGPPREQYF. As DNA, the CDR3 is TGTGCCAGCAGCTCCGCGGGAGGGCCCCCAAGGGAGCAGTACTTC. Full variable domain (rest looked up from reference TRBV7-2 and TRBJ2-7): GAGVSQSPSNKVTEKGKDVELRCDPISGHTALYWYRQSLGQGLEFLIYFQGNSAPDKSGLPSDRFSAERTGGSVSTLTIQRTQQEDSAVYLCASSSAGGPPREQYFGPGTRLTVT.

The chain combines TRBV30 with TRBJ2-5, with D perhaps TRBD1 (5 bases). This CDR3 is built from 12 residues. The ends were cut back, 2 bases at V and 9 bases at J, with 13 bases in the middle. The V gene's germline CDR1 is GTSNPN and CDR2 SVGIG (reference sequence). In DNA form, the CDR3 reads TGTGCCTGGAGTCAGGGCGTAGGGGCCCAGTACTTC. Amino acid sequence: CAWSQGVGAQYF.

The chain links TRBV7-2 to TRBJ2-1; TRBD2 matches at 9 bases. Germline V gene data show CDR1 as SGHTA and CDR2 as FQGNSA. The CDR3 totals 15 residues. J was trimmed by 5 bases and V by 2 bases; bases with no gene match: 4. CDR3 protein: CASSLSGRSDNEQFF. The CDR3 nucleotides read TGTGCCAGCAGCTTAAGCGGGAGGTCGGACAATGAGCAGTTCTTC. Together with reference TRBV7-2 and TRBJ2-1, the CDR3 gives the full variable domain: GAGVSQSPSNKVTEKGKDVELRCDPISGHTALYWYRQSLGQGLEFLIYFQGNSAPDKSGLPSDRFSAERTGGSVSTLTIQRTQQEDSAVYLCASSLSGRSDNEQFFGPGTRLTVL.

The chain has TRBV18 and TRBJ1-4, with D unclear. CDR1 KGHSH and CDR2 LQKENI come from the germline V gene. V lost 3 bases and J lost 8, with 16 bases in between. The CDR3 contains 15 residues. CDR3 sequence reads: CASSPAGFPGEKLFF. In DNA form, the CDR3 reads TGTGCCAGCTCACCTGCAGGATTCCCCGGCGAAAAACTGTTTTTT.

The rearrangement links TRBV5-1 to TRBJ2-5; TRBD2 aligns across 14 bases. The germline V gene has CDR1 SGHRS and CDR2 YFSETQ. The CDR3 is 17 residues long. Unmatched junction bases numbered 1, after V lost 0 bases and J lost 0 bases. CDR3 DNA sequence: TGCGCCAGCAGCTTGGGACTAGCGGGGGGGTACCAAGAGACCCAGTACTTC. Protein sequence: CASSLGLAGGYQETQYF.